The present TCR beta chain was sequenced within a study of cytomegalovirus exposure and HLA in healthy donors. Findings and limits, study-wide: One later analysis, an examination of the roughly 110 validation repertoires, found that first-cohort TCR clusters tended to co-occur in them. The investigators catalogued 164 TCR beta chains as cytomegalovirus-associated. According to reports, the classifier identified cytomegalovirus status with high specificity and sensitivity.

The sample holds one count of this clone. The antigen remains unidentified. The protocol was immunoSEQ multiplex PCR, while the TCRdb copy is restricted to in-frame clones and leaves out a portion. Found here are some 80,000 clones, approximately 96% of them singletons; the top ten hold under 1.5%. The germline V gene encodes CDR1 SGHAT and CDR2 FQNNGV. The V end lost 5 bases, the J end lost 10 bases, and 20 bases lay between the germline ends. The CDR3 is made up of 15 amino acids. The donors were part of the validation cohort, which consisted of some 120 subjects and was separate from the first cohort of 666 subjects.

Material: PBMCs. The receptor comes from a woman between 18 and 30 years old in good health and CMV-seronegative. The chain has TRBV11-2 and TRBJ2-2; D is unresolved. The CDR3 DNA is TGTGCCAGCAGCCAAAGAGGAACCGGAATGGTGGAGCTGTTTTTT. Protein sequence: CASSQRGTGMVELFF.